The T cell receptor (beta chain) described here comes from a study of T cells in localized non-small cell lung cancer. Study-wide points: Exceeding tumor, uninvolved adjacent lung had the highest T cell clonality.

To note about this clone: As yet, its antigen is unknown.

Method: immunoSEQ multiplex PCR; TCRdb's copy keeps in-frame clones and lacks some. This sample has 70,000 to 90,000 clones, with more than 75% found just once. This receptor was taken from a female donor of 60 years or more with stage I lung adenocarcinoma. The sample here was peripheral blood, taken before any cancer treatment.

The CDR3 nucleotides read TGTGCCAGCAGCCCGCCTGGTGGGGTCGGATCAGATACGCAGTATTTT. This codes for CASSPPGGVGSDTQYF. V and J are TRBV11-1 and TRBJ2-3; D is unresolved. V shed 5 bases and J shed 4 bases, with 19 bases lying between them. The CDR3 contains 16 residues. Germline V CDR1 and CDR2: SGHAT, FQDESV (reference sequence). Filled out from reference TRBV11-1 and TRBJ2-3, the complete variable domain reads EAEVAQSPRYKITEKSQAVAFWCDPISGHATLYWYRQILGQGPELLVQFQDESVVDDSQLPKDRFSAERLKGVDSTLKIQPAELGDSAMYLCASSPPGGVGSDTQYFGPGTRLTVL.